The 8 T cell receptor beta chains presented below share a single source sample, sequenced in a study of blood T cell repertoires in COVID-19. The assay was immunoSEQ multiplex PCR, and TCRdb's table has in-frame clones only and misses some. The table shows 210,000 or so clones, with around 81% occurring only once. Sequences were obtained from PBMCs or T cells enriched from blood (not recorded which). The receptors originated from a man younger than 45 with acute COVID-19.

The chain links TRBV19 to TRBJ1-4; 8 bases are shared with TRBD1. The CDR3 is made up of 14 amino acids. The V gene end was trimmed by 4 bases and the J gene end by 6 bases; junction bases not matched to a gene: 4. CDR1 and CDR2 (germline): LNHDA, SQIVND (reference sequence). CDR3 coding DNA: TGTGCCAGTAGTACCACAGGGGGAGATGAAAAACTGTTTTTT. This gives the protein CASSTTGGDEKLFF. The entire variable domain, with the rest obtained from reference TRBV19 and TRBJ1-4, is as follows: DGGITQSPKYLFRKEGQNVTLSCEQNLNHDAMYWYRQDPGQGLRLIYYSQIVNDFQKGDIAEGYSVSREKKESFPLTVTSAQKNPTAFYLCASSTTGGDEKLFFGSGTQLSVL.

Note on this clone: The junction departs from germline at one end; a sequencing error may be responsible. The genes are TRBV2 and TRBJ2-7, with 8 nucleotides matching TRBD1. CDR1 SNHLY and CDR2 FYNNEI come from the germline V gene. The CDR3 is 15 residues long. Here the CDR3 DNA reads TGTGCCAGCACTGAAAGAGACAGGGGAGGTTACGAGCAGTACTTC. Protein product: CASTERDRGGYEQYF. The whole variable domain, remainder taken from reference TRBV2 and TRBJ2-7, is EPEVTQTPSHQVTQMGQEVILRCVPISNHLYFYWYRQILGQKVEFLVSFYNNEISEKSEIFDDQFSVERPDGSNFTLKIRSTKLEDSAMYFCASTERDRGGYEQYFGPGTRLTVT.

This clone occurred many times. The genes are TRBV9 and TRBJ2-7, with TRBD1 identical over 11 bases. CDR3 length equals 14 residues. V lost 4 bases and J lost 5; bases outside the gene matches: 5. Germline loops: CDR1 SGDLS, CDR2 YYNGEE. This CDR3 is CASSPGQGAHEQYF. The CDR3, as DNA: TGTGCCAGCAGCCCCGGACAGGGGGCCCACGAGCAGTACTTC.

In DNA, the CDR3 is TGTGCCAGTAGTATAGGAGTCCCTCCTCCAGATACGCAGTATTTT. This encodes CASSIGVPPPDTQYF. The chain carries TRBV19 and TRBJ2-3; D not resolved. This CDR3 is built from 15 residues. Per germline, CDR1 LNHDA and CDR2 SQIVND (reference sequence). The germline V and J ends were trimmed by 1 base and 4 bases, with 12 bases remaining between them.

This clone was detected only once. The rearrangement links TRBV7-9 to TRBJ1-2; D ambiguous. Germline CDR1 and CDR2: SEHNR and FQNEAQ (reference sequence). V was cut by 0 bases and J by 4 bases, with 6 bases left in between. The CDR3 sequence is 13 residues long. The CDR3 DNA reads as TGTGCCAGCAGCTTAGCGAACACCTATGGCTACACCTTC. As protein: CASSLANTYGYTF.

CDR3 amino acids: CATSTEGGSPSYEQYF. The CDR3 region has the DNA TGTGCCACCAGCACCGAGGGGGGGTCTCCCTCCTACGAGCAGTACTTC. The chain carries TRBV15 and TRBJ2-7, with D maybe TRBD2 (7 bases). V gave up 4 bases and J gave up 0 bases, with 16 bases separating them. CDR3 length equals 16 residues. Germline assignment: CDR1 LNHNV and CDR2 YYDKDF (reference sequence).

This sequence joins TRBV6-5 and TRBJ1-5; 9 nucleotides match TRBD1. This CDR3 is built from 13 residues. CDR1 is MNHEY and CDR2 is SVGAGI in the germline V gene. The V segment lost 2 bases and the J segment 10 bases; nucleotides outside the gene matches: 3. CDR3 sequence: CASSYGTGFPQHF. In DNA, the CDR3 is TGTGCCAGCAGTTACGGGACAGGGTTTCCCCAGCATTTT.

This chain connects TRBV5-1 to TRBJ1-2; maybe TRBD1 (5 bases). Germline CDR1 is SGHRS and CDR2 is YFSETQ. CDR3 length: 14 amino acids. V lost 4 bases and J lost 2, with 12 bases in between. In DNA, the CDR3 is TGCGCCAGCAGCCTCCTCACAGGAAACTATGGCTACACCTTC. Its protein is CASSLLTGNYGYTF.